Below, one T cell receptor beta chain is given with its context. Its target is not known. The same CDR3 can be traced to other DNA sequences in this sample. Profiling relied on immunoSEQ multiplex PCR, and the TCRdb table lists in-frame clones only, not all of them. The table includes about 980,000 clones, 76% detected once. CDR3 size: 11 residues. Germline V CDR1 and CDR2: SGHDT, YYEEEE. The V end was cut by 2 bases, the J end by 5 bases, with 5 bases between. These data come from a study of shared clonotypes between healthy human individuals. Study-level information: Samples came from two female and three male donors aged 18 to 49.

Study-level points and caveats: Genetic and exposure-history diversity was limited by the few donors.

Healthy HIV-negative adults with no recent acute infections or vaccinations were recruited as donors. The V gene is TRBV5-6, the J gene TRBJ2-7; D uncertain. This clonotype was obtained from a man younger than 30 in good health. The specimen was memory CD4+ T cells sorted from blood. The subset here: CD45RA-negative fraction. The CDR3 DNA sequence: TGTGCCAGCAGCTTCCCGGACGAGCAGTACTTC. Amino acids: CASSFPDEQYF.